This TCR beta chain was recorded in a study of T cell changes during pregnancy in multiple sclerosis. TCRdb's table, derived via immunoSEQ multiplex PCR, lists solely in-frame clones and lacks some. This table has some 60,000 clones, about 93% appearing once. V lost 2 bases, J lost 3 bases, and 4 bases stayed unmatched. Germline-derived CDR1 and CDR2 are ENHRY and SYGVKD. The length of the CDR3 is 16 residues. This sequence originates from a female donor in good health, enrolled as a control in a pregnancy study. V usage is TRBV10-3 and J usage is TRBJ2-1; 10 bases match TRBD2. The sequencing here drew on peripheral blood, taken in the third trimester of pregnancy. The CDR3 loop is CAISETSGKGYNEQFF. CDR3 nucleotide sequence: TGTGCCATCAGTGAGACTAGCGGGAAGGGCTACAATGAGCAGTTCTTC.